This entry lists 3 T cell receptor beta chains sequenced from one sample in a study of CXCR3-negative and CXCR3-positive naive CD8 T cells. The TRB cDNA libraries were prepared by 5' RACE with UMI labels. TCRdb reprocessed the 5' RACE reads and reports one entry per CDR3 protein, with no DNA. This table holds over 6,500 distinct CDR3 sequences. Input material: naive CXCR3- CD8+ T cells from blood. As to subset: CD45RO-CCR7+CD27+CD95- naive CD8+ T cells lacking CXCR3 (TNR3-). The receptor set was obtained from a human donor in good health. Some clones in this sample may be carry-over from other donors' samples.

V is TRBV29-1 and J is TRBJ2-5; lacking DNA, the TRBD1 call made by TCRdb goes unchecked. From germline, CDR1 is SQVTM and CDR2 ANQGSEA. This CDR3 spans 15 amino acids. CDR3 in amino acids: CSVDVPGSWEETQYF.

The chain recombines TRBV5-6 with TRBJ2-7; TCRdb designates TRBD1, a call that cannot be tested without DNA. The germline V gene encodes CDR1 SGHDT and CDR2 YYEEEE. The CDR3 extends over 13 amino acids. The CDR3 here is CASSLTGKTEQYF.

By frequency, this clonotype is medium-sized. The chain links TRBV3-1 to TRBJ2-3; the D gene TCRdb calls, TRBD2, cannot be checked with no DNA. The germline gives CDR1 LGHDT, CDR2 YNNKEL (reference sequence). This CDR3 is 14 amino acids long. CDR3 amino acids: CASSQEAGLDTQYF.